This T cell receptor beta chain was captured in a study of T-cell memory formation after mild COVID-19. Study at large: Largely, TCR clusters stayed within a single donor. Study observations and caveats: For contracting clones, CD4+ ones sat mainly in CM and EM, CD8+ in EMRA. Clones contracting day 15 to 85 were balanced CD4/CD8; later expanders leaned CD4+.

5'RACE with constant-segment primers yielded barcoded, UMI-tagged TCR alpha and TCR beta cDNA libraries. TCRdb ran MiXCR on the 5' RACE reads and lists one entry per CDR3 protein. This table holds 200,000 to 300,000 distinct CDR3 sequences, about 16% found once. In its sample, this clonotype was seen a few times. Its antigen is still unknown. The germline V gene encodes CDR1 LGHNA and CDR2 YNFKEQ. Trimming removed 0 bases from V and 9 bases from J; junction bases left unmatched: 6. This CDR3 region has 17 residues. The rearrangement links TRBV4-2 to TRBJ2-1, with 15 bases matching TRBD2. Sequencing was performed on PBMCs or a T cell subset sorted from them (not recorded which). This clonotype was obtained from an adult woman who had mild COVID-19 (a few samples of this study predate the infection). Cell type and time point are not known. The CDR3 DNA follows: TGTGCCAGCAGCCAAGAGCCGGGACTAGCGGGAGGCGGTGAGCAGTTCTTC. Translated: CASSQEPGLAGGGEQFF.